A selection of T cell receptor beta chains follows, all from one sample in a study of beta chain features in type 1 diabetes. Profiled with immunoSEQ multiplex PCR; TCRdb holds only in-frame clones, not every one. The sample lists some 360,000 clones; around a fifth were seen once. Sequencing was performed on naive CD4+ T cells from blood. The origin of the receptors is a woman between 18 and 30 years old in good health. The conserved cysteine and the conserved F or W are not part of the CDR3 here. The D gene is left open where the match is weak. The size field is filled for only some rows; it gives once, few, many or a size class.

clone_size	d_call	v_call	cdr3_aa
.	.	TRBV5-6	ASSLASQPQH
.	.	TRBV11-2	ASSDRFSSQPQH
.	TRBD1	TRBV7-2	ASLRDSSTDTQY
few	TRBD2	TRBV5-1	ASALMGSGEWTQY
.	.	TRBV29-1	SATSSPDTQY
once	TRBD1	TRBV18	ASSPRTGPTNTGELF
few	.	TRBV7-9	ASSYGLSGDEQF
few	TRBD1	TRBV6-5	ASRPGQGKLF
.	TRBD2	TRBV7-2	ASSLALFGGASQETQY
once	.	TRBV9	ASSGAGEEKLF
.	TRBD1	TRBV5-1	ASSLVGTGAGANVLT
.	.	TRBV25-1	ASSEYRGLDEQY
.	TRBD1	TRBV6-5	ASSLTGNGYT
few	TRBD1	TRBV2	ASNQGQNSPLH
few	.	TRBV7-2	ASSSSDGDNQPQH
few	.	TRBV7-8	ASSPRLDSYEQY
.	.	TRBV2	ASKGEVGEQY
.	.	TRBV9	ACGRNTGELF
.	TRBD2	TRBV7-2	ASSFIAGGHADTQY
few	TRBD1	TRBV2	ASRPTGIDEQY
few	TRBD1	TRBV7-2	ASSLAGGAGGQPQH
few	.	TRBV29-1	SVPGEAADTQY
.	.	TRBV2	ASSSFFGGASGEQY